One sample yielded the 15 T cell receptor beta chains listed below, sequenced in a study of cytomegalovirus exposure and HLA in healthy donors. Assay used: immunoSEQ multiplex PCR; TCRdb lists only in-frame clones, some missing. The repertoire holds some 170,000 clones, with around nine tenths as singletons. The source material was PBMCs. The receptors were sampled from a woman aged 25 to 45 in good health and CMV-seronegative.

This CDR3 is CATQSGLTYEQYF. Written as DNA, the CDR3 is TGTGCCACCCAGAGCGGACTTACCTACGAGCAGTACTTC. V usage is TRBV19 and J usage is TRBJ2-7; maybe TRBD2 (5 bases). The V gene's germline CDR1 is LNHDA and CDR2 SQIVND (reference sequence). V was pared by 10 bases and J by 2 bases, with 15 bases between. CDR3 length: 13 amino acids.

A few counts support this clone. The sample contains more than one DNA sequence encoding this CDR3. The J gene is TRBJ1-5, the V gene TRBV7-2; maybe TRBD1 (5 bases). The germline V gene encodes CDR1 SGHTA and CDR2 FQGNSA. The CDR3 extends over 15 amino acids. V lost 5 bases and J lost 0, with 11 bases in between. Here the CDR3 DNA reads TGTGCCAGCAGCCTGGGGGGGGGTAGCAATCAGCCCCAGCATTTT. As protein: CASSLGGGSNQPQHF. The whole variable domain, filled in from reference TRBV7-2 and TRBJ1-5, reads GAGVSQSPSNKVTEKGKDVELRCDPISGHTALYWYRQSLGQGLEFLIYFQGNSAPDKSGLPSDRFSAERTGGSVSTLTIQRTQQEDSAVYLCASSLGGGSNQPQHFGDGTRLSIL.

The rearrangement joins TRBV5-1 to TRBJ1-2; D is possibly TRBD1 (6 bases). Germline assignment: CDR1 SGHRS and CDR2 YFSETQ. The CDR3 extends over 15 amino acids. V was cut by 7 bases and J by 4 bases, with 20 bases left in between. Here the CDR3 DNA reads TGCGCCAGCTCCCCTACCCCCGAGACAGGCTATGGCTACACCTTC. Residues: CASSPTPETGYGYTF.

The V call is TRBV27, the J call TRBJ1-1, with 9 bases aligning to TRBD1. This CDR3 spans 13 amino acids. Germline CDR1 MNHEY, CDR2 SMNVEV (reference sequence). Losses at the gene ends were 5 bases for V and 3 bases for J; bases not matched to a gene: 1. CDR3 sequence reads: CASSGDRDTEAFF. As DNA, the CDR3 is TGTGCCAGCAGTGGGGACAGGGACACTGAAGCTTTCTTT.

This chain uses TRBV19 with TRBJ2-7; 7 nucleotides line up with TRBD1. Germline loops: CDR1 LNHDA, CDR2 SQIVND (reference sequence). J was trimmed by 6 bases and V by 6 bases; bases with no gene match: 8. CDR3 length: 13 amino acids. CDR3 protein: CASRAPDRVEQYF. The CDR3 DNA is TGTGCCAGTAGGGCTCCAGACAGGGTCGAGCAGTACTTC.

The chain couples TRBV5-6 to TRBJ1-1; TRBD1 matches at 7 bases. Looked up from germline, CDR1 is SGHDT and CDR2 is YYEEEE. V was pared by 3 bases and J by 2 bases, with 7 bases of the junction left unmatched. The CDR3 consists of 15 residues. CDR3 loop: CASSYHRGPNTEAFF. CDR3 nucleotides: TGTGCCAGCAGCTACCACAGGGGCCCAAACACTGAAGCTTTCTTT.

The gene calls are TRBV15 and TRBJ2-7; D gene ambiguous. Trimming removed 0 bases from V and 3 bases from J, with 3 bases in between. Germline CDR1 is LNHNV and CDR2 is YYDKDF (reference sequence). This CDR3 has 12 amino acids. The CDR3: CATSRDNYEQYF. DNA of the CDR3: TGTGCCACCAGCAGAGATAACTACGAGCAGTACTTC.

The chain combines TRBV29-1 with TRBJ2-5; 9 bases align to TRBD2. Looked up from germline, CDR1 is SQVTM and CDR2 is ANQGSEA. The CDR3 spans 16 residues. After removal of 2 bases from V and 2 bases from J, the junction contained 9 bases not matched to a gene. The CDR3 coding sequence is TGCAGCGTTGAACCCCGTCTAGCGGGGCTACAAGAGACCCAGTACTTC. It specifies CSVEPRLAGLQETQYF.

V and J are TRBV4-3 and TRBJ1-4; perhaps TRBD1 as D (5 bases). Trimming pared 4 bases from V and 3 bases from J, leaving 21 bases between. Germline values: CDR1 LGHNA, CDR2 YSLEER. There are 18 residues in the CDR3. CDR3 nucleotides: TGCGCCAGCAGCCCGGGGACCGGGAGGATCACGGCTAATGAAAAACTGTTTTTT. Translation gives CASSPGTGRITANEKLFF.

The rearrangement links TRBV18 to TRBJ1-4; D unclear. The CDR3 spans 15 residues. Germline CDR1 reads KGHSH; CDR2 reads LQKENI. The V gene lost 3 bases and the J gene lost 2 bases, with 10 bases spanning the gap. CDR3 bases: TGTGCCAGCTCACCTGCAGGCGGGACTAATGAAAAACTGTTTTTT. Its protein is CASSPAGGTNEKLFF.

V and J are TRBV4-1 and TRBJ1-2; 9 positions agree with TRBD1. CDR3 length equals 16 residues. Germline V CDR1 and CDR2: MGHRA, YSYEKL. J was trimmed by 6 bases and V by 4 bases; bases with no gene match: 12. The CDR3 coding sequence is TGCGCCAGCAGCCCTCGCACGGGACAGGGTACCGATGGCTACACCTTC. Its translation is CASSPRTGQGTDGYTF.

The table lists this clone with a few counts. The chain is built from TRBV6-5 and TRBJ1-4; no clear D gene. CDR3 length: 12 amino acids. From germline, CDR1 is MNHEY and CDR2 SVGAGI. V lost 8 bases to trimming and J lost 5 bases, with 9 bases between them. The CDR3 here is CASRAGNEKLFF. CDR3 sequence (DNA): TGTGCCAGCCGAGCAGGAAATGAAAAACTGTTTTTT.

This rearrangement joins TRBV2 to TRBJ1-2, with TRBD1 matching 12 bases. Germline V CDR1 and CDR2: SNHLY, FYNNEI. The trim removed 4 bases at V and 2 bases at J, leaving 11 bases unmatched. This CDR3 region has 18 residues. CDR3 nucleotide sequence: TGTGCCAGCAGTGCGTCCCGGGACAGGGGGCTTTCGAACTATGGCTACACCTTC. It specifies CASSASRDRGLSNYGYTF.

CDR3 residues: CASSSGGSPLHF. DNA of the CDR3: TGTGCCAGCAGCTCGGGGGGTTCACCCCTCCACTTT. This chain connects TRBV14 to TRBJ1-6, with D perhaps TRBD1 (5 bases). Trimming cost V 5 bases and J 9 bases, with 8 bases left between them. The germline V gene encodes CDR1 SGHDN and CDR2 FVKESK. The CDR3 is 12 residues long.

The rearrangement uses TRBV2 and TRBJ1-2; 7 nucleotides agree with TRBD1. Germline V gene sequence: CDR1 SNHLY, CDR2 FYNNEI. V shed 11 bases, J shed 8 bases, and the junction held 11 bases outside the gene matches. The CDR3 spans 12 residues. The chain's CDR3 is CASHPGGLGYTF. The CDR3 DNA reads TGTGCCTCCCACCCAGGGGGGCTCGGCTACACCTTC.